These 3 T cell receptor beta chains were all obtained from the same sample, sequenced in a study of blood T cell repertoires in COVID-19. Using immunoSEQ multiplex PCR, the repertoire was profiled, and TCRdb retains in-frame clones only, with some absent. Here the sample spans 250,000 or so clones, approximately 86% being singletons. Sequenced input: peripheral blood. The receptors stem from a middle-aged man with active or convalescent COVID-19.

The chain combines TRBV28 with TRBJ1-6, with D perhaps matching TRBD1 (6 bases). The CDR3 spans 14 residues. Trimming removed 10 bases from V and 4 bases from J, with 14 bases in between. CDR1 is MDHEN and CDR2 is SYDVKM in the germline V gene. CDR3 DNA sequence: TGTGCCACAACGGGCCAGGGGTATAATTCACCCCTCCACTTT. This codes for CATTGQGYNSPLHF.

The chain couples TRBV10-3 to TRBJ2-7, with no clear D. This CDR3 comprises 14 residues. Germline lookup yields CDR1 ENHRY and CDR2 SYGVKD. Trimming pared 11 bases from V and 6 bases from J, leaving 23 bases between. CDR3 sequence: CAHGRTVGPSEQYF. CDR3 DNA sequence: TGTGCCCATGGGCGTACGGTTGGGCCGTCCGAGCAGTACTTC.

As DNA, the CDR3 is TGTGCCAGCAGCCAAGATTGGCTAGCGGGGGGTCCAAGGTACTTC. This encodes CASSQDWLAGGPRYF. V gene TRBV14 combines with J gene TRBJ2-7; 11 bases are shared with TRBD2. V was pared by 0 bases and J by 12 bases, with 10 bases of the junction left unmatched. The CDR3 consists of 15 residues. CDR1 is SGHDN and CDR2 is FVKESK in the germline V gene. The full variable domain, its missing parts supplied by reference TRBV14 and TRBJ2-7, is EAGVTQFPSHSVIEKGQTVTLRCDPISGHDNLYWYRRVMGKEIKFLLHFVKESKQDESGMPNNRFLAERTGGTYSTLKVQPAELEDSGVYFCASSQDWLAGGPRYFGPGTRLTVT.